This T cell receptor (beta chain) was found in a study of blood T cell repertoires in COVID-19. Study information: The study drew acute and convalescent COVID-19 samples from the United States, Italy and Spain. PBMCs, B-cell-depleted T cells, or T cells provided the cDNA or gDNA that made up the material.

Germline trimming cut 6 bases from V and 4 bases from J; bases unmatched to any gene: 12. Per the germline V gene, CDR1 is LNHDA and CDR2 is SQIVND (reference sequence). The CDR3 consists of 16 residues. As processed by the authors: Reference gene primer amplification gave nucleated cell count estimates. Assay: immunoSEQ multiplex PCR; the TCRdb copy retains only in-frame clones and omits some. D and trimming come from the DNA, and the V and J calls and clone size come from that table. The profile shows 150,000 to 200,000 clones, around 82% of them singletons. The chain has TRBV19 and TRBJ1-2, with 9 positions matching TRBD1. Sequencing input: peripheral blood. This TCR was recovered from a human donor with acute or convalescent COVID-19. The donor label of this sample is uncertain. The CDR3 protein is CASRSRDRDQRYGYTF. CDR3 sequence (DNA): TGTGCCAGTAGGTCCCGGGACAGGGATCAACGCTATGGCTACACCTTC.